Presented here are 21 T cell receptor beta chains from one specimen sequenced in a study of cytotoxic CD8 clonotypes in ibrutinib-treated CLL. TCRdb keeps only in-frame clones here, not all; method: immunoSEQ multiplex PCR. Of roughly 220,000 clones listed, around 70% were seen once; the top ten hold approximately 6%. The input for sequencing was PBMCs, taken after 12 months of ibrutinib treatment. Receptors were obtained from a human donor with chronic lymphocytic leukemia.

The rearrangement joins TRBV2 to TRBJ2-1; 10 nucleotides match TRBD2. Germline trimming cut 6 bases from V and 6 bases from J; bases unmatched to any gene: 2. CDR3 size: 13 residues. The germline CDR1 and CDR2 sequences are SNHLY and FYNNEI. The DNA for the CDR3 is TGTGCCAGCAGGGCTAGCGGGAGCAATGAGCAGTTCTTC. The encoded protein is CASRASGSNEQFF.

The V call is TRBV5-6, the J call TRBJ1-6; D is possibly TRBD1 (5 bases). Germline V gene lookup returns CDR1 SGHDT and CDR2 YYEEEE. Trimming left V 7 bases short and J 9 bases short, with 17 bases between. The CDR3 covers 14 residues. CDR3 sequence (DNA): TGTGCCAGCGCGGGTGGGGGAATCTCTTCACCCCTCCACTTT. It translates to CASAGGGISSPLHF.

This clone has only a few counts. The V call is TRBV30, the J call TRBJ1-6, with D tentatively TRBD1 (6 bases). Germline V gene lookup returns CDR1 GTSNPN and CDR2 SVGIG (reference sequence). V lost 0 bases and J 5 bases, leaving 11 bases between the germline ends. CDR3 size: 15 residues. CDR3 in amino acids: CAWSVQGTDNSPLHF. The CDR3 bases are TGTGCCTGGAGTGTACAGGGTACGGATAATTCACCCCTCCACTTT.

This chain connects TRBV6-5 to TRBJ2-7, with 9 bases fitting TRBD1. Trimming at V came to 4 bases and at J to 7 bases, leaving 8 bases not matched to a gene. In germline, CDR1 is MNHEY, CDR2 SVGAGI. This CDR3 comprises 14 residues. CDR3 loop: CASSWDRETWEQYF. DNA of the CDR3: TGTGCCAGCAGTTGGGACAGGGAGACTTGGGAGCAGTACTTC.

This chain links TRBV5-1 with TRBJ2-7; 7 nucleotides match TRBD1. V trimming: 0 bases; J trimming: 2 bases; junction bases outside the gene matches: 5. Per germline, CDR1 SGHRS and CDR2 YFSETQ. This CDR3 has 15 amino acids. The CDR3 region is CASSLGWTGTYEQYF. For the CDR3, the DNA is TGCGCCAGCAGCTTGGGGTGGACAGGAACCTACGAGCAGTACTTC.

V and J are TRBV30 and TRBJ2-7, with D possibly matching TRBD2 (5 bases). Germline V gene lookup returns CDR1 GTSNPN and CDR2 SVGIG (reference sequence). V was shortened by 0 bases and J by 5 bases, with 17 bases between the two germline ends. The CDR3 covers 15 residues. The CDR3 DNA reads TGTGCCTGGAGTGTAAATCGGGGTCCGACCCACGAGCAGTACTTC. Translation gives CAWSVNRGPTHEQYF.

The chain is built from TRBV5-1 and TRBJ2-2, with D perhaps TRBD1 (6 bases). This CDR3 region has 16 residues. The V gene lost 0 bases and the J gene lost 11 bases, with 20 bases spanning the gap. In germline, CDR1 is SGHRS, CDR2 YFSETQ. The CDR3 sequence is CASSLGPGQDSVELFF. The CDR3 DNA sequence: TGCGCCAGCAGCTTGGGCCCGGGACAAGATAGCGTAGAGCTGTTTTTT.

The V call is TRBV18, the J call TRBJ2-1; possibly TRBD1 or TRBD2 for D (5 bases each). Trimming pared 3 bases from V and 12 bases from J, leaving 15 bases between. CDR3 length equals 13 residues. The V gene's germline CDR1 is KGHSH and CDR2 LQKENI. The CDR3: CASSPSHGTVQFF. The CDR3 region has the DNA TGTGCCAGCTCACCGAGTCACGGGACGGTGCAGTTCTTC.

The CDR3 region is CASSPRQRGRDTEAFF. The CDR3 DNA is TGTGCCAGCAGCCCTCGCCAGAGGGGGCGGGACACTGAAGCTTTCTTT. The chain has TRBV9 and TRBJ1-1; the match to TRBD1 covers 7 bases. The CDR3 runs 16 residues. The ends lost 4 bases at V and 3 bases at J; junction bases unmatched: 12. Germline CDR1 reads SGDLS; CDR2 reads YYNGEE.

The chain has TRBV4-2 and TRBJ2-4; a possible D gene is TRBD1 (6 bases). The germline V gene encodes CDR1 LGHNA and CDR2 YNFKEQ. Trimming took off 5 bases at V and 0 bases at J, with 17 bases between the two ends. The CDR3 loop spans 17 amino acids. The CDR3 DNA follows: TGTGCCAGCAGCAAAAAAAGACAGGACCTAGCCAAAAACATTCAGTACTTC. As protein: CASSKKRQDLAKNIQYF.

The chain carries TRBV18 and TRBJ2-5; no clear D. Germline V gives CDR1 KGHSH, CDR2 LQKENI. V lost 3 bases, J lost 1 base, and 12 bases lay in between. The CDR3 spans 15 residues. In DNA, the CDR3 is TGTGCCAGCTCACCTTCTATCACAGTCCAAGAGACCCAGTACTTC. Translating it yields CASSPSITVQETQYF.

Ten or more counts support this clone. This chain uses TRBV6-1 with TRBJ1-6; D uncertain. Deletions cut 0 bases from V and 3 bases from J, with 9 bases between. The CDR3 is made up of 16 amino acids. Looked up from germline, CDR1 is MNHNS and CDR2 is SASEGT. CDR3 sequence (DNA): TGTGCCAGCAGTGAAGCGCGCCAGTTCTATAATTCACCCCTCCACTTT. The encoded protein is CASSEARQFYNSPLHF.

The DNA of the CDR3 is TGTGCCAGCAGACCCGCTAGCAATGAGCAGTTCTTC. Amino acids: CASRPASNEQFF. The V and J genes are TRBV6-5 and TRBJ2-1; no clear D gene. Deletions cut 6 bases from V and 6 bases from J, with 9 bases between. This CDR3 has 12 residues. CDR1 and CDR2 (germline): MNHEY, SVGAGI.

The chain recombines TRBV6-5 with TRBJ2-1, with D possibly called TRBD1 or TRBD2 (5 bases each). Deletions cut 7 bases from V and 8 bases from J, with 15 bases between. From germline, CDR1 is MNHEY and CDR2 SVGAGI. The CDR3 length is 13 residues. CDR3 in amino acids: CASIGGRGHEQFF. CDR3 coding DNA: TGTGCCAGCATTGGGGGTCGGGGACATGAGCAGTTCTTC.

The chain uses TRBV7-2 and TRBJ2-3; no clear D gene. CDR1 is SGHTA, CDR2 FQGNSA, per germline. The CDR3 is made up of 12 amino acids. Trimming left V 5 bases short and J 4 bases short, with 7 bases between. The CDR3 is CASSPYADTQYF. CDR3 nucleotides: TGTGCCAGCAGCCCCTACGCAGATACGCAGTATTTT.

The chain combines TRBV9 with TRBJ2-3, with 7 bases matching TRBD1. This CDR3 is 12 amino acids long. J lost 5 bases, V lost 4 bases, and 1 base had no gene match. The germline CDR1 and CDR2 sequences are SGDLS and YYNGEE. CDR3 region: CASSRQGDTQYF. For the CDR3, the DNA is TGTGCCAGCAGCCGACAGGGAGATACGCAGTATTTT.

V usage is TRBV7-2 and J usage is TRBJ2-3; perhaps TRBD1 as D (5 bases). In germline, CDR1 is SGHTA, CDR2 FQGNSA. The CDR3 runs 15 residues. The V end lost 5 bases, the J end lost 6 bases, and 18 bases lay between the germline ends. CDR3 loop: CASSAYQGARDTQYF. The CDR3 nucleotides are TGTGCCAGCAGCGCGTACCAAGGGGCCCGGGATACGCAGTATTTT.

The V gene is TRBV28, the J gene TRBJ2-7; D might be TRBD2 (7 bases). V lost 4 bases and J lost 5, with 18 bases in between. The CDR3 has 15 amino acids. CDR1 is MDHEN and CDR2 is SYDVKM in the germline V gene. The CDR3 DNA reads as TGTGCCAGCAGTTGGCGGGGGCTGAATTATGACGAGCAGTACTTC. This gives the protein CASSWRGLNYDEQYF. Variable domain in full (rest from reference TRBV28 and TRBJ2-7): DVKVTQSSRYLVKRTGEKVFLECVQDMDHENMFWYRQDPGLGLRLIYFSYDVKMKEKGDIPEGYSVSREKKERFSLILESASTNQTSMYLCASSWRGLNYDEQYFGPGTRLTVT.

This sequence joins TRBV18 and TRBJ2-1; TRBD1 or TRBD2 may be the D gene (7 bases each). The V end lost 2 bases, the J end lost 7 bases, and 15 bases lay between the germline ends. Germline-derived CDR1 and CDR2 are KGHSH and LQKENI. This CDR3 region has 15 residues. Here the CDR3 reads CASSPSGGALNEQFF. The CDR3 DNA sequence: TGTGCCAGCTCACCATCAGGGGGGGCCCTTAATGAGCAGTTCTTC.

CDR3 sequence (DNA): TGCGCCAGCAGCTGGGAACAGGGAACCAACTATGGCTACACCTTC. It yields the protein CASSWEQGTNYGYTF. This sequence joins TRBV5-1 and TRBJ1-2; D perhaps matches TRBD1 (6 bases). V gave up 3 bases and J gave up 2 bases, with 14 bases separating them. This CDR3 spans 15 amino acids. CDR1 SGHRS and CDR2 YFSETQ come from the germline V gene.

The V call is TRBV7-2, the J call TRBJ2-3, with TRBD2 matching 14 bases. The CDR3 consists of 16 residues. V lost 5 bases and J lost 6; bases outside the gene matches: 7. The germline V gene has CDR1 SGHTA and CDR2 FQGNSA. The CDR3: CASSQRLAGGKDTQYF. The CDR3 DNA sequence: TGTGCCAGCAGCCAAAGACTAGCGGGGGGGAAGGATACGCAGTATTTT.